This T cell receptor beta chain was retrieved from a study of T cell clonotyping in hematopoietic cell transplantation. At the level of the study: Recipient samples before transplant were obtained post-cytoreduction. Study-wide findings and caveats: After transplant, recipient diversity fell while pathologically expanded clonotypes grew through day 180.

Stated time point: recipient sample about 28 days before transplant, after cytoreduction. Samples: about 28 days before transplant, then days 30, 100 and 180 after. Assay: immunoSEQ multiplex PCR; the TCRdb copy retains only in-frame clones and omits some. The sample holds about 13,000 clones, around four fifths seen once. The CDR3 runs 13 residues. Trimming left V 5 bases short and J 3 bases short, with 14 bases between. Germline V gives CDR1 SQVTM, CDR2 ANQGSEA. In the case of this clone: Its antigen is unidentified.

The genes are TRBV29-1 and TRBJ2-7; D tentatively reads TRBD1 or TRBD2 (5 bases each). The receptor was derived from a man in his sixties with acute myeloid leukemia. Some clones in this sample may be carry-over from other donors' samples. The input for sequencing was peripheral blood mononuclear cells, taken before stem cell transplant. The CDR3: CSVRDATYYEQYF. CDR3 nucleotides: TGCAGCGTTAGGGACGCAACGTACTACGAGCAGTACTTC.